These 22 T cell receptor beta chains came from one sample sequenced in a study of blood T cells in healthy people across ages. The second PCR ran roughly 6 to 11 cycles with a sample-barcoded 5' primer and J-beta primers. TCRdb itself ran the 5' RACE reads through MiXCR, one entry per CDR3 protein. The sample has about 680,000 distinct CDR3 sequences, roughly 50% seen once. What was sequenced was blood. Receptors were obtained from a woman aged 60-70 years in good health.

The V call is TRBV29-1, the J call TRBJ2-3; 14 nucleotides match TRBD2. Germline CDR1 reads SQVTM; CDR2 reads ANQGSEA. The length of the CDR3 is 14 residues. The V segment lost 6 bases and the J segment 5 bases; nucleotides outside the gene matches: 4. The CDR3 region is CSVGTSGSLDTQYF. The CDR3, as DNA: TGCAGCGTAGGGACTAGCGGGAGTCTAGATACGCAGTATTTT.

The genes are TRBV24-1 and TRBJ2-1, with 11 bases matching TRBD2. The CDR3 contains 16 residues. V trimming: 4 bases; J trimming: 5 bases; junction bases outside the gene matches: 6. Germline-derived CDR1 and CDR2 are KGHDR and SFDVKD. Written as DNA, the CDR3 is TGTGCCACCAGTGACCGACTAGCGGGACAGGACAATGAGCAGTTCTTC. It is translated as CATSDRLAGQDNEQFF.

This clonotype was seen only a few times. V is TRBV2 and J is TRBJ2-7; D possibly matches TRBD1 or TRBD2 (5 bases each). CDR3 length: 15 amino acids. Trimming took off 6 bases at V and 0 bases at J, with 15 bases between the two ends. The V gene's germline CDR1 is SNHLY and CDR2 FYNNEI. The CDR3 here is CASRPRDGSSYEQYF. For the CDR3, the DNA is TGTGCCAGCAGACCCAGGGACGGTAGCTCCTACGAGCAGTACTTC.

This clonotype was seen only a few times. V usage is TRBV20-1 and J usage is TRBJ1-2, with D uncertain. CDR3 length: 15 amino acids. The germline V and J ends were trimmed by 1 base and 0 bases, with 12 bases remaining between them. CDR1 is DFQATT, CDR2 SNEGSKA, per germline (reference sequence). CDR3 in DNA: TGCAGTGCTAGAGTTTTTCCAGGTTCTAACTATGGCTACACCTTC. Its translation: CSARVFPGSNYGYTF.

This chain connects TRBV29-1 to TRBJ1-1; TRBD1 is a possible D gene (6 bases). With 7 bases removed from V and 4 bases from J, the gap between germline ends came to 19 bases. CDR1 is SQVTM and CDR2 is ANQGSEA in the germline V gene. This CDR3 is built from 14 residues. The DNA for the CDR3 is TGCAGCGCTTTACCCAGGGGCTCGGTCACTGAAGCTTTCTTT. Translation: CSALPRGSVTEAFF.

A few counts support this clonotype. V usage is TRBV28 and J usage is TRBJ2-7; D gene uncertain. Germline CDR1 is MDHEN and CDR2 is SYDVKM. V dropped 4 bases and J dropped 0 bases, with 13 bases sitting between them. The CDR3 has 15 amino acids. The CDR3 is CASSSPDRTSYEQYF. For the CDR3, the DNA is TGTGCCAGCAGTTCCCCCGATAGAACCTCCTACGAGCAGTACTTC.

This clonotype was counted between two and nine times. This chain connects TRBV6-2 or TRBV6-3 to TRBJ1-2, with D possibly matching TRBD1 (6 bases). V was cut by 7 bases and J by 5 bases, with 17 bases left in between. The CDR3 consists of 14 residues. CDR1 and CDR2 (germline): MNHEY, SVGEGT. The chain's CDR3 is CASTLEGTFYGYTF. DNA of the CDR3: TGTGCCAGCACTCTCGAAGGGACATTTTATGGCTACACCTTC.

The table lists this clonotype with a few counts. The chain uses TRBV6-2 or TRBV6-3 and TRBJ2-7, with 7 bases identical to TRBD1. The J call may be incorrect, as the DNA end agrees better with TRBJ2-5. The CDR3 extends over 15 amino acids. The germline V gene has CDR1 MNHEY and CDR2 SVGEGT. This chain's CDR3 is CASSYAGTEGETQYF. The CDR3 region has the DNA TGTGCCAGCAGTTACGCTGGGACAGAAGGGGAGACCCAGTACTTC.

The V call is TRBV20-1, the J call TRBJ1-4; 8 nucleotides match TRBD1. In germline, CDR1 is DFQATT, CDR2 SNEGSKA (reference sequence). Trimming took 6 bases from V and 4 from J; bases not matched to a gene: 7. This CDR3 comprises 14 residues. For the CDR3, the DNA is TGCAGTGCAGTGCCGGGACAGGTTAATGAAAAACTGTTTTTT. Amino acid sequence: CSAVPGQVNEKLFF.

In DNA, the CDR3 is TGCGCCAGCAGCTCGAGCGGGAGTAAAAAGCTGGCAGATACGCAGTATTTT. The encoded protein is CASSSSGSKKLADTQYF. This sequence joins TRBV4-1 and TRBJ2-3, with TRBD2 matching 8 bases. CDR3 size: 17 residues. The V gene's germline CDR1 is MGHRA and CDR2 YSYEKL. Trimming removed 5 bases from V and 4 bases from J; junction bases left unmatched: 14.

The chain is built from TRBV28 and TRBJ2-3, with D hard to call. This CDR3 comprises 13 residues. Germline CDR1 MDHEN, CDR2 SYDVKM. Trimming stripped 3 bases from V and 5 bases from J, with 9 bases between. The CDR3 is CASSFKREDTQYF. The CDR3 DNA is TGTGCCAGCAGTTTTAAGCGAGAAGATACGCAGTATTTT. The full variable domain, completed using reference TRBV28 and TRBJ2-3, is DVKVTQSSRYLVKRTGEKVFLECVQDMDHENMFWYRQDPGLGLRLIYFSYDVKMKEKGDIPEGYSVSREKKERFSLILESASTNQTSMYLCASSFKREDTQYFGPGTRLTVL.

The chain employs TRBV6-5 and TRBJ1-4; D perhaps matches TRBD1 (6 bases). Trimming took 0 bases from V and 7 from J, leaving 12 bases between them. The CDR3 contains 15 residues. Germline V CDR1 and CDR2: MNHEY, SVGAGI. CDR3 sequence reads: CASSYSPGTSEKLFF. The CDR3 DNA follows: TGTGCCAGCAGTTACTCGCCCGGGACAAGTGAAAAACTGTTTTTT.

The chain employs TRBV21-1 and TRBJ2-7; the listed D gene, TRBD2, was not tested against the DNA. TRBV21-1 is deemed a pseudogene. CDR3 length equals 15 residues. The CDR3 loop reads CASSSRSGFSYEQYF. Here the CDR3 DNA reads TGTGCCAGCAGCTCCCGTAGCGGGTTTTCCTACGAGCAGTACTTC.

This sequence joins TRBV20-1 and TRBJ1-1; a possible D gene is TRBD1 (5 bases). Germline CDR1 and CDR2: DFQATT and SNEGSKA (reference sequence). V lost 5 bases and J 0 bases, leaving 10 bases between the germline ends. This CDR3 is built from 13 residues. CDR3 coding DNA: TGCAGTGCTCAGGGCGGATTGAACACTGAAGCTTTCTTT. Residues: CSAQGGLNTEAFF.

The chain links TRBV29-1 to TRBJ2-1; TRBD2 matches 10 bases. Per germline, CDR1 SQVTM and CDR2 ANQGSEA. The CDR3 loop spans 15 amino acids. Trimming at V came to 4 bases and at J to 5 bases, leaving 8 bases not matched to a gene. In DNA form, the CDR3 reads TGCAGCGTTGCGGATCTAGCGGGAGCACACAATGAGCAGTTCTTC. Translation: CSVADLAGAHNEQFF.

V and J are TRBV10-3 and TRBJ2-1; no clear D gene. Trimming pared 6 bases from V and 4 bases from J, leaving 7 bases between. The CDR3 is 12 amino acids. CDR1 and CDR2 from the germline V gene are ENHRY and SYGVKD. The CDR3 spells CAIRETYNEQFF. The CDR3 DNA is TGTGCCATCAGGGAGACTTACAATGAGCAGTTCTTC.

The J gene is TRBJ2-4, the V gene TRBV20-1; tentatively, D is TRBD2 (6 bases). The DNA end lines up better with TRBJ2-7; the J call may be wrong. This CDR3 has 14 amino acids. Germline assignment: CDR1 DFQATT and CDR2 SNEGSKA (reference sequence). CDR3 sequence: CSARSAGGMYEQYF. The CDR3 region has the DNA TGCAGTGCTAGGAGTGCTGGCGGGATGTACGAGCAGTACTTC.

The chain couples TRBV4-3 to TRBJ1-3, with a weak D call TRBD1 (5 bases). V shed 0 bases and J shed 8 bases, with 14 bases lying between them. The V gene's germline CDR1 is LGHNA and CDR2 YSLEER. The CDR3 extends over 15 amino acids. CDR3 region: CASSQDLRTSDTIYF. The CDR3 region has the DNA TGCGCCAGCAGCCAAGATTTAAGGACATCAGACACCATATATTTT.

The chain combines TRBV18 with TRBJ1-1; D ambiguous. Trimming removed 2 bases from V and 5 bases from J, with 15 bases in between. The CDR3 spans 15 residues. The germline V gene has CDR1 KGHSH and CDR2 LQKENI. CDR3 region: CASSPGRIPGTEAFF. The CDR3 DNA reads TGTGCCAGCTCACCAGGGCGCATACCCGGGACTGAAGCTTTCTTT.

Regarding this clonotype: A much larger clonotype is one base distant, so this may be a read error. The rearrangement uses TRBV29-1 and TRBJ1-2; 9 nucleotides line up with TRBD1. Germline CDR1 and CDR2: SQVTM and ANQGSEA. This CDR3 comprises 15 residues. J was trimmed by 6 bases and V by 6 bases; bases with no gene match: 14. DNA for the CDR3: TGCAGCGTGGTACCTTGGACAGGGGATTCGGATGGCTACACCTTC. Its translation is CSVVPWTGDSDGYTF.

The V call is TRBV7-2, the J call TRBJ1-1; no reliable D call. CDR3 size: 15 residues. Between the trimmed V and J ends, which lost 5 bases and 3 bases, there was a span of 16 bases. CDR1 is SGHTA and CDR2 is FQGNSA in the germline V gene. This chain's CDR3 is CASSNQGSSDTEAFF. The CDR3 coding sequence is TGTGCCAGCAGCAATCAAGGGTCGTCGGACACTGAAGCTTTCTTT.

As regards this clonotype: A read error may explain this, as a much larger clone is one base away. The rearrangement links TRBV5-1 to TRBJ2-7; D ambiguous. From germline, CDR1 is SGHRS and CDR2 YFSETQ. V lost 1 base to trimming and J lost 2 bases, with 10 bases between them. The CDR3 has 14 residues. For the CDR3, the DNA is TGCGCCAGCAGCTTGCTATTGTGGACCTACGAGCAGTACTTC. The encoded protein is CASSLLLWTYEQYF.